These 20 T cell receptor beta chains share one sample of origin, sequenced in a study of control samples from healthy donors and cancer patients. Using immunoSEQ multiplex PCR, the repertoire was profiled, and TCRdb retains in-frame clones only, with some absent. There are about 12,000 clones in the sample; more than 75% occur only once, and about 3% lies in the top ten. Specimen: formalin-fixed, paraffin-embedded tissue. These receptor sequences come from a male donor with melanoma.

The chain carries TRBV6-2 or TRBV6-3 and TRBJ1-2; D unresolved. Per the germline V gene, CDR1 is MNHEY and CDR2 is SVGEGT. This CDR3 spans 12 amino acids. V was clipped by 5 bases and J by 5 bases, with 9 bases between them. The CDR3 DNA reads as TGTGCCAGCAGTCACGGGGTGTATGGCTACACCTTC. Protein: CASSHGVYGYTF.

The J gene is TRBJ2-3, the V gene TRBV4-2, with a tentative D call TRBD1 (5 bases). Per the germline V gene, CDR1 is LGHNA and CDR2 is YNFKEQ. The V and J ends lost 1 base and 0 bases respectively, with 17 bases between them. This CDR3 has 18 amino acids. DNA of the CDR3: TGTGCCAGCAGCCAAGGTCAGGGCCAGCTTTATAGCACAGATACGCAGTATTTT. Translated, it gives CASSQGQGQLYSTDTQYF.

This CDR3 reads CASSSGQAQFF. The DNA of the CDR3 is TGTGCCAGCAGCTCTGGACAGGCTCAGTTCTTC. The J gene is TRBJ2-1, the V gene TRBV12-3 or TRBV12-4, with 7 bases aligning to TRBD1. V trimming: 6 bases; J trimming: 13 bases; junction bases outside the gene matches: 6. This CDR3 is 11 amino acids long.

This chain joins TRBV6-5 and TRBJ2-6; no clear D gene. Per germline, CDR1 MNHEY and CDR2 SVGAGI. V lost 6 bases and J 4 bases, leaving 13 bases between the germline ends. This CDR3 is built from 15 residues. The CDR3 loop reads CASRAHGTGANVLTF. In DNA form, the CDR3 reads TGTGCCAGCAGGGCACACGGAACCGGGGCCAACGTCCTGACTTTC.

The J gene is TRBJ1-5, the V gene TRBV7-9, with no clear D. The CDR3 spans 14 residues. Looked up from germline, CDR1 is SEHNR and CDR2 is FQNEAQ (reference sequence). Trimming left V 0 bases short and J 7 bases short, with 10 bases between. The CDR3 DNA is TGTGCCAGCAGCTTAGCTGGGTTTGGGCAGCCCCAGCATTTT. Translation gives CASSLAGFGQPQHF.

The gene calls are TRBV2 and TRBJ2-3, with 13 bases lining up with TRBD2. The CDR3 sequence is 16 residues long. The V and J ends lost 10 bases and 1 base, in that order; junction bases with no gene match: 8. Per germline, CDR1 SNHLY and CDR2 FYNNEI. CDR3 bases: TGTGCCACTGGACTAGCGGGAGCCTGGGGCACAGATACGCAGTATTTT. It translates to CATGLAGAWGTDTQYF.

The chain uses TRBV4-2 and TRBJ2-7; D is ambiguous. Trimming left V 0 bases short and J 0 bases short, with 6 bases between. The CDR3 covers 14 residues. CDR1 LGHNA and CDR2 YNFKEQ come from the germline V gene. As DNA, the CDR3 is TGTGCCAGCAGCCAAGAGGGATACTCCTACGAGCAGTACTTC. Amino acids: CASSQEGYSYEQYF.

J is TRBJ2-7 and V is TRBV16; perhaps TRBD1 as D (5 bases). Germline V lookup: CDR1 KGHSY, CDR2 FQNENV. Trimming left V 8 bases short and J 0 bases short, with 8 bases between. The CDR3 is 12 amino acids. DNA for the CDR3: TGTGCCAGCTCAGACAGCTCCTACGAGCAGTACTTC. This sequence encodes CASSDSSYEQYF.

This clone was detected only once. The V gene is TRBV6-5, the J gene TRBJ1-3, with no clear D. V dropped 5 bases and J dropped 4 bases, with 12 bases sitting between them. Germline V gene lookup returns CDR1 MNHEY and CDR2 SVGAGI. This CDR3 spans 14 amino acids. As DNA, the CDR3 is TGTGCCAGCAGTAGACCGAACGAAGGAAACACCATATATTTT. It specifies CASSRPNEGNTIYF.

This clone was observed once. The chain recombines TRBV30 with TRBJ2-1; a possible D gene is TRBD1 (6 bases). Trimming removed 3 bases at V and 15 bases at J, with 24 bases between. CDR1 and CDR2 from the germline V gene are GTSNPN and SVGIG (reference sequence). This CDR3 has 14 amino acids. The DNA of the CDR3 is TGTGCCTGGAGCCGGAACGGTGGGGGCCGGCAGAGGTTCTTC. It translates to CAWSRNGGGRQRFF.

The V call is TRBV5-4, the J call TRBJ2-5, with 7 bases fitting TRBD2. This CDR3 comprises 15 residues. J gave up 4 bases and V 0 bases, and 6 bases lay outside the gene matches. Germline lookup yields CDR1 SGHNT and CDR2 YYREEE (reference sequence). The CDR3 bases are TGTGCCAGCAGCTTGGTGGCGGGAGCGGCAGAGACCCAGTACTTC. Translation: CASSLVAGAAETQYF.

The chain joins TRBV27 to TRBJ1-6; D possibly corresponds to TRBD1 (6 bases). The CDR3 spans 15 residues. The V and J ends lost 1 base and 8 bases respectively, with 12 bases between them. Germline V gives CDR1 MNHEY, CDR2 SMNVEV (reference sequence). As DNA, the CDR3 is TGTGCCAGCAGTTTATACAGGGAGCGAGATTCACCCCTCCACTTT. This translates into CASSLYRERDSPLHF.

J is TRBJ2-3 and V is TRBV18, with unresolved D. CDR3 length: 17 residues. From germline, CDR1 is KGHSH and CDR2 LQKENI. Trimming took off 3 bases at V and 6 bases at J, with 22 bases between the two ends. This CDR3 reads CASSPPKKIIPVDTQYF. The CDR3 coding sequence is TGTGCCAGCTCACCGCCGAAAAAGATTATACCGGTGGATACGCAGTATTTT.

The rearrangement joins TRBV14 to TRBJ2-6; D call uncertain. Germline CDR1 SGHDN, CDR2 FVKESK. The CDR3 runs 16 residues. Deletions cut 2 bases from V and 0 bases from J, with 8 bases between. In nucleotides, the CDR3 is TGTGCCAGCAGCCAATACCGAGTCTCTGGGGCCAACGTCCTGACTTTC. As protein: CASSQYRVSGANVLTF.

This clone was seen just once. Other DNA sequences in this sample translate to the same CDR3. The J gene is TRBJ2-1, the V gene TRBV27; weak D call: TRBD2 (7 bases). Germline V gives CDR1 MNHEY, CDR2 SMNVEV (reference sequence). CDR3 length equals 12 residues. V lost 3 bases and J 13 bases, leaving 13 bases between the germline ends. The CDR3 DNA sequence: TGTGCCAGCAGTTTGGGGCGCGGGGGCCAGTTCTTC. It is translated as CASSLGRGGQFF.

The chain couples TRBV24-1 to TRBJ2-3; no firm D call. Germline loops: CDR1 KGHDR, CDR2 SFDVKD. V was shortened by 5 bases and J by 2 bases, with 7 bases between the two germline ends. The CDR3 is 13 residues long. The chain's CDR3 is CATSGATTDTQYF. In DNA form, the CDR3 reads TGTGCCACCAGTGGGGCTACCACAGATACGCAGTATTTT.

The CDR3 DNA follows: TGTGCCAGCTCACCTGTGGCAGGGGGCGATTCTGGCGATTCACCCCTCCACTTT. Encoded protein: CASSPVAGGDSGDSPLHF. This chain uses TRBV18 with TRBJ1-6; 8 bases match TRBD1. CDR3 length equals 18 residues. Germline CDR1 is KGHSH and CDR2 is LQKENI. V was pared by 3 bases and J by 8 bases, with 15 bases of the junction left unmatched.

This chain uses TRBV21-1 with TRBJ1-3. TRBV21-1 is marked as a pseudogene. The CDR3 runs 16 residues. The CDR3: CASSKAAGTFGNTIYF. The CDR3, as DNA: TGTGCCAGCAGCAAAGCGGCCGGGACCTTTGGAAACACCATATATTTT.

The chain uses TRBV7-2 and TRBJ1-1; the D is unclear. The CDR3 extends over 13 amino acids. CDR1 SGHTA and CDR2 FQGNSA come from the germline V gene. Trimming removed 3 bases from V and 1 base from J, with 6 bases in between. This chain's CDR3 is CASSFLQNTEAFF. The CDR3 DNA is TGTGCCAGCAGCTTCCTCCAGAACACTGAAGCTTTCTTT.

The V gene is TRBV7-2, the J gene TRBJ1-5, with D perhaps matching TRBD1 (5 bases). V lost 4 bases, J lost 6 bases, and 22 bases lay in between. The CDR3 has 17 amino acids. Germline V gene lookup returns CDR1 SGHTA and CDR2 FQGNSA. CDR3 DNA: TGTGCCAGCAGCTCAGATACTCGGCCAGGGCGGGTTCAGCCCCAGCATTTT. Translated, it gives CASSSDTRPGRVQPQHF. Full variable domain (missing parts from reference TRBV7-2 and TRBJ1-5): GAGVSQSPSNKVTEKGKDVELRCDPISGHTALYWYRQSLGQGLEFLIYFQGNSAPDKSGLPSDRFSAERTGGSVSTLTIQRTQQEDSAVYLCASSSDTRPGRVQPQHFGDGTRLSIL.